This TCR beta chain emerged from a study of CD8+CD57+ T cells in acquired aplastic anemia. CD8+CD57+ cell expansion, shown by flow cytometry, had occurred in the patients selected for sequencing. General study results and limits: The same twenty-nine CD8+ CDR3 sequences occurred in patients and in controls. Patients versus controls showed no significant CD8+ Simpson's diversity difference.

Note on this clonotype: Its cognate antigen is unknown.

TCR beta VDJ and CDR3 profiles were obtained from a genomic DNA template. TCRdb re-derived calls from the reads in MiXCR, one entry per CDR3 protein. The sample has some 180,000 distinct CDR3 sequences; almost 50% are singletons. Germline V gives CDR1 MNHNS, CDR2 SASEGT. This CDR3 has 15 amino acids. The V gene lost 6 bases and the J gene lost 0 bases, with 15 bases spanning the gap. What was sequenced was sorted CD4+, CD8+, or CD8+CD57+ T cells (not recorded which) from PBMCs. The sequence came from a human donor with aplastic anemia. The chain is built from TRBV6-1 and TRBJ2-7; D is unresolved. The CDR3 DNA reads as TGTGCCAGCAGGAATACCCTTGACACCTCCTACGAGCAGTACTTC. Its translation is CASRNTLDTSYEQYF.